This TCR beta chain emerged from a study of shared clonotypes between healthy human individuals. The authors distributed each subset's genomic DNA evenly over several immunoSEQ plates. The data were produced by immunoSEQ multiplex PCR, yet TCRdb's version contains in-frame clones alone and is incomplete. This sample has roughly 2.2 million clones, with 80% to 95% found just once. Study outcomes and limitations: Generation probabilities were higher for clonotypes shared across all four sorted-subset donors than for unshared ones. Sampling covered blood only; tissue repertoires likely differ. With few donors, the genetic and exposure-history diversity represented was limited.

Only one count was recorded for this clone. Its antigen is unidentified. In the same sample, other DNA sequences code for this CDR3. The germline CDR1 and CDR2 sequences are WNHNN and SYGVQD (reference sequence). The CDR3 runs 14 residues. The V and J ends lost 1 base and 0 bases respectively, with 7 bases between them. Sequencing used naive CD4+ T cells from PBMCs. Subset defined: CD45RA+ positively selected. This TCR came from a man younger than 35 in good health. Some clones in this sample may be carry-over from other donors' samples. V is TRBV10-1 and J is TRBJ2-7, with TRBD1 as a possible D gene (5 bases). CDR3 region: CASSEFQGSYEQYF. CDR3 bases: TGCGCCAGCAGTGAGTTCCAGGGCTCCTACGAGCAGTACTTC.